This T cell receptor beta chain was identified in a study of blood T cell repertoires in COVID-19. Study details: From the United States, Italy and Spain came samples of acute and convalescent COVID-19.

Between the trimmed V and J ends, which lost 0 bases and 5 bases, there was a span of 12 bases. CDR1 LGHNA and CDR2 YNFKEQ come from the germline V gene. The CDR3 runs 15 residues. Original methodology: Nucleated cell number was recorded as an estimate derived from reference gene primer amplification. Some clones are missing from TCRdb's copy, which holds only in-frame ones; the method was immunoSEQ multiplex PCR. V and J calls plus clone size are reproduced from that table; the DNA served to infer D and trimming. The table records some 140,000 clones, roughly 80% of them present only once. The sample taken for sequencing was peripheral blood. The chain recombines TRBV4-2 with TRBJ2-3, with TRBD2 as a possible D gene (6 bases). This TCR was recovered from a man aged 60 to 69 who had recovered from COVID-19. The CDR3 region has the DNA TGTGCCAGCAGCCAAGATCTCTTGCGGGGAGATACGCAGTATTTT. This sequence encodes CASSQDLLRGDTQYF.